These T cell receptor beta chains were read from a single sample in a study of a mutant IDH1 vaccine in newly diagnosed glioma. The antigens these receptors bind are not known. Libraries were prepared by immunoSEQ multiplex PCR; TCRdb keeps only in-frame clonotypes and omits some of them. The sample yields 45,000 to 65,000 clones, roughly 90% seen once. The sample was PBMCs, taken from a glioma patient whose treatment included an IDH1 peptide vaccine. All receptors derive from a man aged 45 to 65 with glioma. Both conserved end residues are part of each CDR3. Each record gives: J gene, D gene, V gene, CDR3 length, clone size, CDR3 DNA, CDR3 protein. D genes are given only for firm matches. Clone size is not always given. Where it is, it says once, few, many or a class for expanded clones.

TRBJ1-1,-,TRBV10-1,13,-,TGCGCCAGCAGTGAAGCGGGCCTCGGGGAAGCTTTCTTT,CASSEAGLGEAFF
TRBJ1-2,-,TRBV2,14,-,TGTGCCAGCACTTTAGAGAAAGGATACTATGGCTACACCTTC,CASTLEKGYYGYTF
TRBJ2-5,-,TRBV6-5,16,-,TGTGCCAGCAGTTCCCACCGACGACAGAACCAAGAGACCCAGTACTTC,CASSSHRRQNQETQYF
TRBJ2-3,-,TRBV15,16,-,TGTGCCACCAGCAGAGAGGGGGTTTCGGCATCAGATACGCAGTATTTT,CATSREGVSASDTQYF
TRBJ2-2,TRBD1,TRBV2,14,once,TGTGCCAGCAAGAGACAGGGGGTTAGCGGGGAGCTGTTTTTT,CASKRQGVSGELFF
TRBJ1-5,-,TRBV27,13,large,TGTGCCAGCAGTAAAACCCAAAATCAGCCCCAGCATTTT,CASSKTQNQPQHF
TRBJ2-3,-,TRBV4-3,15,-,TGCGCCAGCAGCCAAGATGTCCCCCACACAGATACGCAGTATTTT,CASSQDVPHTDTQYF
TRBJ2-2,TRBD1,TRBV9,15,-,TGTGCCAGCAGCTTTGAACCAGGGGGCCCCGGGGAGCTGTTTTTT,CASSFEPGGPGELFF
TRBJ2-1,TRBD2,TRBV5-4,13,-,TGTGCCGCGGGACTAGCGGGGGGGGATGAGCAGTTCTTC,CAAGLAGGDEQFF
TRBJ1-6,-,TRBV27,15,-,TGTGCCAGCACACTAAGCTGGGGTATAGCTTCACCCCTCCACTTT,CASTLSWGIASPLHF
TRBJ2-5,TRBD2,TRBV7-9,16,-,TGTGCCAGCAGCTTAGGGCCACTAGCGGACCAAGAGACCCAGTACTTC,CASSLGPLADQETQYF
TRBJ2-7,TRBD1,TRBV13,14,-,TGTGCCAGCAGCCAGGGACAGGGGGCGTACGAGCAGTACTTC,CASSQGQGAYEQYF
TRBJ1-1,TRBD1,TRBV5-5,16,-,TGTGCCAGCAGGCCCGGGACAGGGGGCTGGAGCACTGAAGCTTTCTTT,CASRPGTGGWSTEAFF
TRBJ1-4,-,TRBV7-8,14,-,TGTGCCAGCAGCCAAATAGGGGCAGACGAAAAACTGTTTTTT,CASSQIGADEKLFF
TRBJ2-7,-,TRBV5-4,14,-,TGTGCCAGCAGCTTGGCCAGACAAAACTACGAGCAGTACTTC,CASSLARQNYEQYF
TRBJ2-7,-,TRBV9,16,-,TGTGCCAGCAGCCCCCTAGGAGGACTACCTTCGTACGAGCAGTACTTC,CASSPLGGLPSYEQYF
TRBJ1-1,-,TRBV2,15,-,TGTGCCAGCATGGGGGTAGGGGAGGGGAGCACTGAAGCTTTCTTT,CASMGVGEGSTEAFF
TRBJ2-3,-,TRBV28,16,-,TGTGCCAGCAGTTCGGCGGTGCACGACCAGACAGATACGCAGTATTTT,CASSSAVHDQTDTQYF
TRBJ1-2,-,TRBV19,14,-,TGTGCCAGTAGCCACCAGGCTGAATCATATGGCTACACCTTC,CASSHQAESYGYTF
TRBJ1-1,TRBD1,TRBV6-5,12,-,TGTGCCGTACAGGGGGCAGGCACTGAAGCTTTCTTT,CAVQGAGTEAFF
TRBJ2-7,-,TRBV15,15,-,TGTGCCACCAGCAGAGATGGGGGGCTCTCCTACGAGCAGTACTTC,CATSRDGGLSYEQYF
TRBJ1-2,-,TRBV5-4,14,-,TGTGCCAGCAGCTTGGGCCTCAACAAAGGTGGCTACACCTTC,CASSLGLNKGGYTF
TRBJ1-2,TRBD1,TRBV7-2,15,-,TGTGCCAGCAGCTTACCAGGACAGGGGATATATGGCTACACCTTC,CASSLPGQGIYGYTF
TRBJ2-7,-,TRBV6-5,13,-,TGTGCCAGCAGAGCCCCAGTCGGGTCCGAGCAGTACTTC,CASRAPVGSEQYF
TRBJ1-2,-,TRBV29-1,14,-,TGCAGCGTTGGGGGACTACAGTCCCACTATGGCTACACCTTC,CSVGGLQSHYGYTF
TRBJ2-5,-,TRBV9,14,-,TGTGCCAGCAGCGTAGGACAGTACCAAGAGACCCAGTACTTC,CASSVGQYQETQYF
TRBJ1-1,-,TRBV9,14,-,TGTGCCAGCAGCCCACTATGGGCTAACACTGAAGCTTTCTTT,CASSPLWANTEAFF
TRBJ2-3,-,TRBV9,13,-,TGTGCCAGCGCCGGCACCCGCACAGATACGCAGTATTTT,CASAGTRTDTQYF